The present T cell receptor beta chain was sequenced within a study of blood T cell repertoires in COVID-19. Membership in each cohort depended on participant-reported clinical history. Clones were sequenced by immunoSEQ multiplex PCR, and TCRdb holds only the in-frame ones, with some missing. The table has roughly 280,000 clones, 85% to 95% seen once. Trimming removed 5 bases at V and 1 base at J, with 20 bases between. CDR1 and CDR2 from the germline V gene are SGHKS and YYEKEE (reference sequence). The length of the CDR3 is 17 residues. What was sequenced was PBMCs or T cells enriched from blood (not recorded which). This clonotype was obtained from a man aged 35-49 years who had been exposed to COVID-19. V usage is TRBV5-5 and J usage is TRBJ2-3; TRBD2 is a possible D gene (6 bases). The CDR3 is CASRRRLEGLRTDTQYF. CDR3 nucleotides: TGTGCCAGCAGGCGTCGACTAGAGGGGCTTCGCACAGATACGCAGTATTTT.